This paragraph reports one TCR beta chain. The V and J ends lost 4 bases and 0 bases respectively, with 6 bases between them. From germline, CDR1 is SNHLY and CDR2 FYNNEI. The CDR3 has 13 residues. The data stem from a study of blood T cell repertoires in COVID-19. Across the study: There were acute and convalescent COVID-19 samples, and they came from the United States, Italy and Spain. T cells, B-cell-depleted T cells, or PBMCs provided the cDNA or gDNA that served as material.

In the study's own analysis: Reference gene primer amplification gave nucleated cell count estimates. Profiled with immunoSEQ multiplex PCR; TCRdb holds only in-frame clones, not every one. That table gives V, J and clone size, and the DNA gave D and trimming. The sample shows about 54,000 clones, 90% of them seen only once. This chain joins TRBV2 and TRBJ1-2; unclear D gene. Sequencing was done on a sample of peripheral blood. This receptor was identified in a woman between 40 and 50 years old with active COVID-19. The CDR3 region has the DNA TGTGCCAGCAGTGTTGAGACTAACTATGGCTACACCTTC. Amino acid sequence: CASSVETNYGYTF.